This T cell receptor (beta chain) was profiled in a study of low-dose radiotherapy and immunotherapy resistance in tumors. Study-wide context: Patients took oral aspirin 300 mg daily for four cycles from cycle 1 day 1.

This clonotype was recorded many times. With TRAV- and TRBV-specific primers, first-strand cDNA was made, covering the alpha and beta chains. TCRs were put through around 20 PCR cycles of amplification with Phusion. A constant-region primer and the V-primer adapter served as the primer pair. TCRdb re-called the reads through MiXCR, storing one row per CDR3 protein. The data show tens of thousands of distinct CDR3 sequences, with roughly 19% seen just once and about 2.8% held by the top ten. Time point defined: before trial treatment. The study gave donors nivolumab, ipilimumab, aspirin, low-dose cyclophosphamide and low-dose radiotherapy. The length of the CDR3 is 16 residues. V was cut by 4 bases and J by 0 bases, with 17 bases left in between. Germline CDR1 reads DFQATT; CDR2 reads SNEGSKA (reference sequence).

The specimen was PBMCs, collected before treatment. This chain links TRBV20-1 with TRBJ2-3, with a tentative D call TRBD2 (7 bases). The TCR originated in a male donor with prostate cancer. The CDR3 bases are TGCAGTGCTATTGACCCACGGGGGGCGAGCACAGATACGCAGTATTTT. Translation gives CSAIDPRGASTDTQYF.